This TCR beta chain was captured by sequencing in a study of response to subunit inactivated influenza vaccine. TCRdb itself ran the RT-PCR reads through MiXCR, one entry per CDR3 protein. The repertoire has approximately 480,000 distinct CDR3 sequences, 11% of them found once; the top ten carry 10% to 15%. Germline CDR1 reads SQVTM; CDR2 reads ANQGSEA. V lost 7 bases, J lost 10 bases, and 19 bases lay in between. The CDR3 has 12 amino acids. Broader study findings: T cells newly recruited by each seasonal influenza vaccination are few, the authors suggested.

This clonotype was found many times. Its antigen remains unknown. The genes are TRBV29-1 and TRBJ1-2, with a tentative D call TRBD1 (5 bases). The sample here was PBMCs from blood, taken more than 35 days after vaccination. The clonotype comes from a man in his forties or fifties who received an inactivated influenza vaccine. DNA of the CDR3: TGCAGCGCTAACCTTGGGGGTTCTAACTACACCTTC. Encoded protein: CSANLGGSNYTF. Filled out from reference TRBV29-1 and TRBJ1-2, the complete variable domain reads SAVISQKPSRDICQRGTSLTIQCQVDSQVTMMFWYRQQPGQSLTLIATANQGSEATYESGFVIDKFPISRPNLTFSTLTVSNMSPEDSSIYLCSANLGGSNYTFGSGTRLTVV.